This T cell receptor (beta chain) was sequenced in a study of cytomegalovirus exposure and HLA in healthy donors. Study context: From HLA-typed donors, an early data release held approximately 85 million unique TCRs. General study points: Most subjects had HLA-A and HLA-B alleles reportedly predicted accurately by TCR beta sequences. Presence/absence results assume similar sequencing depth per donor, which may not hold. The Asian-associated ancestry cluster reportedly had fewer N-insertions than the roughly 670-donor mean in a later analysis.

Trimming shortened V by 4 bases and J by 7 bases, and 11 bases separated the two germline ends. Germline CDR1 and CDR2: SEHNR and FQNEAQ (reference sequence). This CDR3 spans 13 amino acids. To note about this clone: Its cognate antigen is unknown.

60 Vbeta and 13 Jbeta primers were used in PCR. Generated by immunoSEQ multiplex PCR, the TCRdb table keeps only in-frame clones and is missing some. The sample holds about 180,000 clones, 75% to 85% seen once. The chain has TRBV7-9 and TRBJ2-1; tentative D call: TRBD1 (6 bases). This receptor was taken from a woman aged 30 to 39 in good health and CMV-seronegative. The sequenced sample was PBMCs. In DNA, the CDR3 is TGTGCCAGCAGCTCAGGGGTGGTTAATGAGCAGTTCTTC. Its protein product is CASSSGVVNEQFF. The complete variable domain, with remaining parts taken from reference TRBV7-9 and TRBJ2-1, reads DTGVSQNPRHKITKRGQNVTFRCDPISEHNRLYWYRQTLGQGPEFLTYFQNEAQLEKSRLLSDRFSAERPKGSFSTLEIQRTEQGDSAMYLCASSSGVVNEQFFGPGTRLTVL.